This record looks at one T cell receptor beta chain sequence and its context. The sample comes from a study of blood T cell repertoires in COVID-19. Background on the study: Sites across the United States, Italy and Spain contributed samples from acute and convalescent COVID-19.

Repertoires were generated with immunoSEQ multiplex PCR, while TCRdb's copy carries only in-frame clones and drops some. The data contain roughly 180,000 clones, roughly three quarters of them singletons. The germline V gene encodes CDR1 LGHNA and CDR2 YSLEER. Trimming shortened V by 0 bases and J by 2 bases, and 13 bases separated the two germline ends. The CDR3 loop spans 16 amino acids. This chain connects TRBV4-3 to TRBJ1-2, with a possible D match to TRBD1 (5 bases). This clonotype was obtained from a woman at least 80 years old with COVID-19, enrolled during active disease. Sequencing input: peripheral blood. CDR3 residues: CASSQDGGGINYGYTF. Here the CDR3 DNA reads TGCGCCAGCAGCCAAGACGGGGGAGGGATAAACTATGGCTACACCTTC.